This is a list of T cell receptor beta chains from one sample in a study of cytomegalovirus exposure and HLA in healthy donors. The table came from immunoSEQ multiplex PCR; TCRdb's copy has only in-frame clones and leaves some out. The table records 95,000 or so clones, 60% to 80% of them present only once. Sequencing was performed on PBMCs. The receptors come from a woman aged 45-60 years in good health and CMV-seropositive. Each CDR3 is given with its conserved first and last residue. D genes are given only for firm matches. Not every row has a clone size; where given, it reads once, few, many or a size class.

>-|TRBJ2-7|once|TRBV11-2
CASSALGGPSSYEQYF
TGTGCCAGCAGCGCCCTGGGGGGGCCGAGCTCCTACGAGCAGTACTTC
>-|TRBJ1-1|-|TRBV2
CASSIRNLGAPNTEAFF
TGTGCCAGCAGTATCCGAAATTTGGGGGCACCGAACACTGAAGCTTTCTTT
>-|TRBJ1-1|once|TRBV5-8
CASSFESQGFYERTEAFF
TGTGCCAGCAGCTTCGAATCGCAGGGGTTTTATGAAAGGACTGAAGCTTTCTTT
>TRBD1|TRBJ2-1|-|TRBV10-3
CATLRDRVGEQFF
TGTGCCACCCTGAGGGACAGGGTTGGTGAGCAGTTCTTC
>-|TRBJ2-2|-|TRBV28
CASSPLWGVTGELFF
TGTGCCAGCAGTCCTCTTTGGGGAGTGACCGGGGAGCTGTTTTTT
>TRBD1|TRBJ1-2|-|TRBV30
CAWSVGTGGRGYTF
TGTGCCTGGAGTGTGGGGACAGGGGGCCGAGGCTACACCTTC
>TRBD1|TRBJ2-3|-|TRBV28
CASTSQGTGVMGGFTFWIRTQYF
TGTGCCAGCACCTCCCAAGGGACAGGGGTGATGGGGGGATTTACCTTTTGGATTCGTACGCAGTATTTT
>TRBD1|TRBJ1-4|-|TRBV9
CASSAETGDNEKLFF
TGTGCCAGCAGCGCAGAGACAGGGGATAATGAAAAACTGTTTTTT
>-|TRBJ2-7|-|TRBV14
CASSIALAGLNEQYF
TGTGCCAGCAGTATTGCGCTAGCCGGTTTGAACGAGCAGTACTTC
>TRBD2|TRBJ2-7|once|TRBV5-1
CASSYSGSSYEQYF
TGCGCCAGCAGCTATAGCGGGAGCTCCTACGAGCAGTACTTC
>-|TRBJ2-2|-|TRBV11-2
CASSSNRVTNTGELFF
TGTGCCAGCAGCTCCAACAGGGTTACAAACACCGGGGAGCTGTTTTTT
>TRBD1|TRBJ2-3|-|TRBV6-6
CASRSTGSTDTQYF
TGTGCCAGCAGATCGACAGGGAGCACAGATACGCAGTATTTT
>-|TRBJ1-2|-|TRBV4-2
CASSQDTQVAIGYTF
TGTGCCAGCAGCCAAGATACCCAGGTTGCTATTGGGTACACCTTC
>TRBD2|TRBJ2-7|-|TRBV11-2
CASSLGTSGSYEQYF
TGTGCCAGCAGCCTCGGGACTAGCGGGAGCTACGAGCAGTACTTC
>TRBD1|TRBJ1-5|-|TRBV7-9
CASSSQGFQHF
TGTGCCAGCAGCTCACAGGGGTTCCAGCATTTT
>TRBD1|TRBJ2-3|-|TRBV29-1
CSVESQGVGTDTQYF
TGCAGCGTTGAGAGCCAGGGGGTCGGCACAGATACGCAGTATTTT
>TRBD2|TRBJ2-3|once|TRBV14
CASSQAVLAGKGTQYF
TGTGCCAGCAGCCAAGCAGTTCTAGCGGGAAAGGGTACGCAGTATTTT
>-|TRBJ1-3|-|TRBV6-5
CATQPGYSGNTIYF
TGTGCCACCCAGCCAGGGTACTCTGGAAACACCATATATTTT
>-|TRBJ2-3|-|TRBV7-3
CASSLTGLGSTDTQYF
TGTGCCAGCAGCTTAACGGGACTGGGGAGCACAGATACGCAGTATTTT
>-|TRBJ1-2|-|TRBV30
CAWAGVTAGTMGNYGYTF
TGTGCCTGGGCGGGGGTTACGGCAGGGACTATGGGGAACTATGGCTACACCTTC
>TRBD1|TRBJ1-4|-|TRBV5-4
CASSFWPGTGRATNEKLFF
TGTGCCAGCAGCTTTTGGCCCGGGACAGGGAGGGCAACTAATGAAAAACTGTTTTTT
>-|TRBJ1-4|-|TRBV28
CASSSVRGSEKLFF
TGTGCCAGCTCCTCGGTCAGGGGTAGTGAAAAACTGTTTTTT
>-|TRBJ1-2|-|TRBV9
CASSVNGGYGYTF
TGTGCCAGCAGCGTTAATGGAGGCTATGGCTACACCTTC
>TRBD2|TRBJ2-1|-|TRBV4-3
CASSFDSGDYNEQFF
TGCGCCAGCAGTTTCGACAGCGGGGACTACAATGAGCAGTTCTTC
>TRBD1|TRBJ2-7|-|TRBV5-6
CASSWDRAHEQYF
TGTGCCAGCAGCTGGGACAGGGCCCACGAGCAGTACTTC
>-|TRBJ2-7|few|TRBV6-5
CASSQTGGEQYF
TGTGCCAGCAGTCAGACAGGTGGCGAGCAGTACTTC
>TRBD1|TRBJ1-2|-|TRBV7-3
CASRAGTGSRDWGYTF
TGTGCCAGCAGGGCCGGGACAGGGTCCCGTGACTGGGGCTACACCTTC
>-|TRBJ2-1|-|TRBV29-1
CSVSQTLDNEQFF
TGCAGCGTCTCCCAGACTCTTGACAATGAGCAGTTCTTC
>-|TRBJ2-2|-|TRBV11-1
CASRWTVNTGELFF
TGTGCCAGCCGTTGGACAGTTAACACCGGGGAGCTGTTTTTT
>-|TRBJ2-7|-|TRBV10-2
CASSDGRDYEQYF
TGCGCCAGCAGTGATGGCAGGGACTACGAGCAGTACTTC
>TRBD1|TRBJ1-6|-|TRBV7-9
CASVPTGGESPLHF
TGTGCCAGCGTCCCGACAGGGGGCGAGTCACCCCTCCACTTT
>-|TRBJ2-7|few|TRBV19
CATRTDGSEQYF
TGTGCCACCAGGACAGACGGGTCCGAGCAGTACTTC
>-|TRBJ2-7|-|TRBV27
CASSLGVAPYEQYF
TGTGCCAGCAGTTTAGGAGTAGCGCCCTACGAGCAGTACTTC
>TRBD1|TRBJ1-3|once|TRBV6-1
CASSTTTGAGNTIYF
TGTGCCAGCAGTACAACGACAGGGGCCGGAAACACCATATATTTT
>-|TRBJ2-7|-|TRBV5-4
CASSFPGGATYEQYF
TGTGCCAGCAGCTTCCCTGGGGGGGCCACCTACGAGCAGTACTTC
>TRBD2|TRBJ2-7|few|TRBV9
CASSGGSGRANEQYF
TGTGCCAGCAGCGGGGGAAGCGGGAGAGCGAACGAGCAGTACTTC
>-|TRBJ1-1|-|TRBV5-1
CASRVEGGNTEAFF
TGCGCCAGCAGGGTGGAGGGAGGGAACACTGAAGCTTTCTTT
>TRBD1|TRBJ2-4|-|TRBV4-1
CASSQESGTGEVNIQYF
TGCGCCAGCAGCCAAGAAAGCGGGACAGGGGAGGTAAACATTCAGTACTTC
>-|TRBJ2-5|-|TRBV7-9
CASSPNSGAPSETQYF
TGTGCCAGCAGCCCAAATTCGGGAGCGCCCTCAGAGACCCAGTACTTC
>-|TRBJ1-2|few|TRBV4-3
CASSQVASGDYGYTF
TGCGCCAGCAGCCAAGTGGCGTCAGGGGACTATGGCTACACCTTC
>TRBD1|TRBJ2-2|-|TRBV5-6
CASSRQGVSGELFF
TGTGCCAGCAGCCGACAGGGGGTCAGCGGGGAGCTGTTTTTT
>-|TRBJ2-5|-|TRBV19
CASTRALDSGETQYF
TGTGCCAGTACGCGCGCGCTGGACAGCGGAGAGACCCAGTACTTC
>-|TRBJ2-5|-|TRBV29-1
CSAGGGNQETQYF
TGCAGCGCCGGCGGGGGCAACCAAGAGACCCAGTACTTC
>TRBD1|TRBJ1-1|-|TRBV10-2
CASRQGYTEAFF
TGCGCCAGCCGACAGGGGTATACTGAAGCTTTCTTT
>TRBD2|TRBJ2-7|-|TRBV28
CASSAGGLTLYEQYF
TGTGCCAGCTCGGCGGGAGGCCTCACTCTTTACGAGCAGTACTTC
>TRBD2|TRBJ2-3|-|TRBV10-2
CASSVLAETSDTQYF
TGCGCCAGCAGTGTACTAGCGGAGACCTCAGATACGCAGTATTTT
>-|TRBJ1-5|-|TRBV15
CATSRESSLNSLNRYGQPQHF
TGTGCCACCAGCAGAGAATCCTCACTTAACTCTTTAAACCGATACGGTCAGCCCCAGCATTTT
>-|TRBJ2-3|-|TRBV7-9
CASSLASSTDTQYF
TGTGCCAGCAGCTTAGCGTCTAGCACAGATACGCAGTATTTT
>TRBD1|TRBJ2-1|-|TRBV5-5
CASSFYGTGSYEQFF
TGTGCCAGCAGCTTTTATGGGACAGGGAGCTATGAGCAGTTCTTC
>-|TRBJ2-7|-|TRBV19
CASSISFDFSYEQYF
TGTGCCAGTAGTATATCTTTCGACTTCTCCTACGAGCAGTACTTC
>TRBD2|TRBJ2-2|-|TRBV9
CASSVGGGLAVTGELFF
TGTGCCAGCAGCGTAGGCGGAGGACTAGCCGTTACCGGGGAGCTGTTTTTT
>-|TRBJ1-5|-|TRBV30
CAWSLGGPQHF
TGTGCCTGGAGCCTCGGAGGGCCCCAGCATTTT
>TRBD2|TRBJ2-7|-|TRBV5-1
CASSLVLAGDYEQYF
TGCGCCAGCAGCTTGGTCCTAGCGGGAGACTACGAGCAGTACTTC